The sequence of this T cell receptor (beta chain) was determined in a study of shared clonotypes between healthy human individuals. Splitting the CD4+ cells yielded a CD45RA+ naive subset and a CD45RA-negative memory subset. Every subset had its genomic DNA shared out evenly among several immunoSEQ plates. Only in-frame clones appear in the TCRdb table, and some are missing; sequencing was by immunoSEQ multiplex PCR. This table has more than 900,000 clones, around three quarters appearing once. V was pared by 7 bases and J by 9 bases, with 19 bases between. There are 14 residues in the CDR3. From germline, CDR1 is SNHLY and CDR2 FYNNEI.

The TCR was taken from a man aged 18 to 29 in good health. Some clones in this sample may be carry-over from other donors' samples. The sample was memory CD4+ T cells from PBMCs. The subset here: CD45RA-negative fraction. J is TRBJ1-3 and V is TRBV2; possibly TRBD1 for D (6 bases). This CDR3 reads CASTKDSAISTIYF. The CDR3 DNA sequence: TGTGCCAGCACTAAGGACAGTGCTATATCCACCATATATTTT.